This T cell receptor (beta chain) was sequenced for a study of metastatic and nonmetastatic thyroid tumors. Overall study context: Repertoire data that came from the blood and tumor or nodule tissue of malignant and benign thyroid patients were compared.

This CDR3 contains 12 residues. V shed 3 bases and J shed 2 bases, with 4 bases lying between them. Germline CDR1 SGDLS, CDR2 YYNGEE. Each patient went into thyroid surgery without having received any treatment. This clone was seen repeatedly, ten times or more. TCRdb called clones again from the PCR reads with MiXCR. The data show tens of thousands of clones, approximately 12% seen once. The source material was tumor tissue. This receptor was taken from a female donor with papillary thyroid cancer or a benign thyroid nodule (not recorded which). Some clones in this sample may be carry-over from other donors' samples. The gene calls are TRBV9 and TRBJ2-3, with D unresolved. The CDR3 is CASSANTDTQYF. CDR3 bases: TGTGCCAGCAGCGCAAACACAGATACGCAGTATTTT.